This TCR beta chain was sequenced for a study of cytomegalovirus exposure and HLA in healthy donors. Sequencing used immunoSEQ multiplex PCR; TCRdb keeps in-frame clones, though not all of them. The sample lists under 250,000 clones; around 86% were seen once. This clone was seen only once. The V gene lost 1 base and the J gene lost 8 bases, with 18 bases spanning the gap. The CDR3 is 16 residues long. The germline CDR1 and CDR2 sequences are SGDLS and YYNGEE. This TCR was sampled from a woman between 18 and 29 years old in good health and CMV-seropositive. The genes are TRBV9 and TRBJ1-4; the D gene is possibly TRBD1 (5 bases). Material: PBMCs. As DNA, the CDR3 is TGTGCCAGCAGCGTATCCCAGGTCAGGGAGGGGGAAAAACTGTTTTTT. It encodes CASSVSQVREGEKLFF. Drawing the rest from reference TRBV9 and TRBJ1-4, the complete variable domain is DSGVTQTPKHLITATGQRVTLRCSPRSGDLSVYWYQQSLDQGLQFLIQYYNGEERAKGNILERFSAQQFPDLHSELNLSSLELGDSALYFCASSVSQVREGEKLFFGSGTQLSVL.